This T cell receptor beta chain was profiled in a study of blood T cell repertoires in COVID-19. Turning to the study itself: Samples representing acute and convalescent COVID-19 were sourced from the United States, Italy and Spain.

The CDR3 consists of 17 residues. V shed 0 bases and J 10 bases; nucleotides not matched to a gene: 15. CDR1 is KGHSH and CDR2 is LQKENI in the germline V gene. This clone was seen once. Per the study methods: Amplified reference gene primers provided the basis for estimating nucleated cell counts. Repertoires were generated with immunoSEQ multiplex PCR, while TCRdb's copy carries only in-frame clones and drops some. V and J calls and clone size are copied from that table; D and trimming were computed from the DNA. Here the sample spans around 140,000 clones, around 86% being singletons. The sample comprised peripheral blood. The receptor was isolated from an elderly man with acute or convalescent COVID-19. The chain has TRBV18 and TRBJ2-7; 10 bases map to TRBD2. The CDR3 here is CASSPPTSGRALSPQYF. The CDR3 DNA reads TGTGCCAGCTCACCACCAACCAGCGGGAGGGCCCTATCACCCCAGTACTTC.